Below, 32 T cell receptor beta chains from the same sample are listed, as sequenced in a study of blood T cell repertoires in COVID-19. Sequenced by immunoSEQ multiplex PCR; TCRdb stores in-frame clones only, minus some. The sample has roughly 250,000 clones, around 81% seen once; the top ten hold under 3%. Sequencing input: peripheral blood. The origin of the receptors is a woman aged 55-69 years with active or convalescent COVID-19.

This clone was seen a handful of times. The chain recombines TRBV28 with TRBJ1-1; no firm D call. Trimming cost V 5 bases and J 0 bases, with 13 bases left between them. CDR3 length: 15 residues. Germline V gene data show CDR1 as MDHEN and CDR2 as SYDVKM. The CDR3 loop reads CASSPLGRLNTEAFF. CDR3 coding DNA: TGTGCCAGCAGTCCTCTCGGCAGGCTGAACACTGAAGCTTTCTTT.

The V and J genes are TRBV10-3 and TRBJ1-4; D is ambiguous. CDR1 is ENHRY and CDR2 is SYGVKD in the germline V gene. This CDR3 contains 15 residues. The V end was cut by 2 bases, the J end by 2 bases, with 9 bases between. CDR3 DNA: TGTGCCATCAGTGAGGGGAGGGCGACTAATGAAAAACTGTTTTTT. Translated: CAISEGRATNEKLFF.

CDR3 coding DNA: TGTGCCAGCAGCTTATCCGACAGAAACTATGGCTACACCTTC. It specifies CASSLSDRNYGYTF. The gene calls are TRBV11-1 and TRBJ1-2; TRBD1 is a possible D gene (5 bases). V gave up 2 bases and J gave up 2 bases, with 9 bases separating them. The CDR3 totals 14 residues. Per germline, CDR1 SGHAT and CDR2 FQDESV (reference sequence).

V usage is TRBV5-1 and J usage is TRBJ2-2; 11 nucleotides align to TRBD1. J gave up 5 bases and V 3 bases, and 6 bases lay outside the gene matches. The CDR3 runs 16 residues. The V gene's germline CDR1 is SGHRS and CDR2 YFSETQ. CDR3 region: CASSSGQGAWTGELFF. The CDR3, as DNA: TGCGCCAGCAGCTCCGGACAGGGGGCTTGGACCGGGGAGCTGTTTTTT.

V is TRBV7-7 and J is TRBJ2-1; 9 nucleotides agree with TRBD1. V lost 6 bases, J lost 2 bases, and 5 bases stayed unmatched. From germline, CDR1 is SSHAT and CDR2 FNYEAQ (reference sequence). The CDR3 runs to 15 residues. CDR3 amino acids: CASSTGTGPYNEQFF. The CDR3, as DNA: TGTGCCAGCAGTACCGGGACAGGGCCCTACAATGAGCAGTTCTTC.

This clone has just one count. This chain connects TRBV12-3 or TRBV12-4 to TRBJ2-1; unclear D gene. V lost 7 bases and J lost 1, with 8 bases in between. This CDR3 comprises 13 residues. CDR3 amino acids: CASMADSYNEQFF. The DNA of the CDR3 is TGTGCCAGCATGGCGGATTCCTACAATGAGCAGTTCTTC.

J is TRBJ2-1 and V is TRBV11-3; 11 bases are shared with TRBD2. From germline, CDR1 is SGHNT and CDR2 YENEEA. With 3 bases clipped from V and 10 bases from J, the junction kept 8 bases outside the gene matches. The CDR3 is 15 amino acids. The CDR3 spells CASSFSGGDAIEQFF. The CDR3 bases are TGTGCCAGCAGCTTTAGCGGGGGGGACGCAATCGAGCAGTTCTTC.

The rearrangement uses TRBV27 and TRBJ1-1; D is unclear. The CDR3 contains 13 residues. Trimming cost V 2 bases and J 4 bases, with 8 bases left between them. Per the germline V gene, CDR1 is MNHEY and CDR2 is SMNVEV (reference sequence). CDR3 in amino acids: CASSLHSTTEAFF. For the CDR3, the DNA is TGTGCCAGCAGTTTACACAGCACCACTGAAGCTTTCTTT.

V is TRBV7-3 and J is TRBJ2-6, with 7 bases identical to TRBD1. This CDR3 spans 21 amino acids. V lost 1 base to trimming and J lost 2 bases; unmatched junction nucleotides: 17. Germline values: CDR1 SGHTA, CDR2 FQGTGA. The DNA of the CDR3 is TGTGCCAGCAGCTTAAGGTTGCGCGAAGGGGGCATTCTGCCTGGGGCCAACGTCCTGACTTTC. Translating gives CASSLRLREGGILPGANVLTF.

The V and J genes are TRBV2 and TRBJ1-2; D ambiguous. This CDR3 spans 13 amino acids. V was trimmed by 4 bases and J by 3 bases, leaving 9 bases between them. CDR1 and CDR2 (germline): SNHLY, FYNNEI. CDR3 sequence (DNA): TGTGCCAGCAGTGCGGGAATCGACTATGGCTACACCTTC. Amino acid sequence: CASSAGIDYGYTF.

CDR3 protein: CASSQDIAVSTNEKLFF. For the CDR3, the DNA is TGCGCCAGCAGCCAAGATATAGCAGTCTCAACTAATGAAAAACTGTTTTTT. The chain employs TRBV4-1 and TRBJ1-4; D unresolved. The germline V gene encodes CDR1 MGHRA and CDR2 YSYEKL. Trimming removed 0 bases at V and 0 bases at J, with 11 bases between. The CDR3 runs 17 residues.

The chain has TRBV14 and TRBJ1-1; D remains ambiguous. V dropped 3 bases and J dropped 10 bases, with 18 bases sitting between them. Germline CDR1 SGHDN, CDR2 FVKESK. The CDR3 consists of 14 residues. The CDR3 DNA sequence: TGTGCCAGCAGCCATCTACGTGATCGGGTTAGAGCTTTCTTT. Its protein is CASSHLRDRVRAFF. The complete variable domain, with remaining parts taken from reference TRBV14 and TRBJ1-1, reads EAGVTQFPSHSVIEKGQTVTLRCDPISGHDNLYWYRRVMGKEIKFLLHFVKESKQDESGMPNNRFLAERTGGTYSTLKVQPAELEDSGVYFCASSHLRDRVRAFFGQGTRLTVV.

This rearrangement joins TRBV7-9 to TRBJ2-5; 7 bases line up with TRBD2. Trimming at V came to 5 bases and at J to 5 bases, leaving 8 bases not matched to a gene. Per the germline V gene, CDR1 is SEHNR and CDR2 is FQNEAQ (reference sequence). CDR3 length: 14 residues. The CDR3 nucleotides are TGTGCCAGCAGCGCCTCGGCGGGGGTGGAGACCCAGTACTTC. Protein: CASSASAGVETQYF. Full variable domain (remainder filled in from reference TRBV7-9 and TRBJ2-5): DTGVSQNPRHKITKRGQNVTFRCDPISEHNRLYWYRQTLGQGPEFLTYFQNEAQLEKSRLLSDRFSAERPKGSFSTLEIQRTEQGDSAMYLCASSASAGVETQYFGPGTRLLVL.

CDR3 residues: CASSFFSGGSTDTQYF. CDR3 in DNA: TGCGCCAGCAGCTTCTTTAGCGGGGGGAGCACAGATACGCAGTATTTT. This rearrangement joins TRBV5-1 to TRBJ2-3; 10 bases align to TRBD2. Trimming removed 2 bases from V and 0 bases from J; junction bases left unmatched: 3. Germline assignment: CDR1 SGHRS and CDR2 YFSETQ. The length of the CDR3 is 16 residues.

The chain uses TRBV18 and TRBJ2-2; 9 nucleotides agree with TRBD1. Germline assignment: CDR1 KGHSH and CDR2 LQKENI. Unmatched junction bases numbered 10, after V lost 2 bases and J lost 6 bases. This CDR3 spans 17 amino acids. DNA of the CDR3: TGTGCCAGCTCACCAGTTTACCGGGGACAGGGAGCCGGGGAGCTGTTTTTT. Protein product: CASSPVYRGQGAGELFF.

The chain links TRBV7-2 to TRBJ2-4, with 7 bases lining up with TRBD1. Looked up from germline, CDR1 is SGHTA and CDR2 is FQGNSA. The CDR3 totals 19 residues. V lost 5 bases to trimming and J lost 1 base; unmatched junction nucleotides: 17. This CDR3 is CASSPKNKDRVVAKNIQYF. CDR3 bases: TGTGCCAGCAGCCCCAAAAACAAAGACAGGGTCGTCGCCAAAAACATTCAGTACTTC.

This clone was observed a few times. The CDR3 DNA sequence: TGTGCCAGCAGCTTCCCCGGAGTGTATGGCTACACCTTC. The encoded protein is CASSFPGVYGYTF. This rearrangement joins TRBV11-2 to TRBJ1-2; D is uncertain. CDR1 SGHAT and CDR2 FQNNGV come from the germline V gene. The germline V and J ends were trimmed by 3 bases and 5 bases, with 10 bases remaining between them. The CDR3 is made up of 13 amino acids.

V usage is TRBV5-3 and J usage is TRBJ1-1; 9 bases map to TRBD1. TRBV5-3 is an ORF; its function is uncertain. The CDR3 length is 15 residues. Unmatched junction bases numbered 7, after V lost 4 bases and J lost 3 bases. The CDR3 DNA sequence: TGTGCCAGAAGCCGGGACAGGGATGGGCACACTGAAGCTTTCTTT. This sequence encodes CARSRDRDGHTEAFF.

This clone was seen once. The chain couples TRBV6-5 to TRBJ1-2, with D uncertain. The CDR3 spans 13 residues. Trimming removed 0 bases at V and 11 bases at J, with 13 bases between. Germline loops: CDR1 MNHEY, CDR2 SVGAGI. In DNA form, the CDR3 reads TGTGCCAGCAGTTACTCGAGAGGGCGGGAGTACACCTTC. The encoded protein is CASSYSRGREYTF.

The chain joins TRBV14 to TRBJ1-4; D ambiguous. From germline, CDR1 is SGHDN and CDR2 FVKESK. This CDR3 is built from 13 residues. The ends were cut back, 4 bases at V and 5 bases at J, with 8 bases in the middle. CDR3 DNA: TGTGCCAGCAGCCGCGGGCGGAATGAAAAACTGTTTTTT. It translates to CASSRGRNEKLFF.

The chain is built from TRBV19 and TRBJ2-7; 9 nucleotides agree with TRBD1. The CDR3 is 15 residues long. V lost 6 bases, J lost 1 base, and 7 bases stayed unmatched. Germline CDR1 LNHDA, CDR2 SQIVND (reference sequence). The CDR3 loop reads CASSLAGTGSYEQYF. Written as DNA, the CDR3 is TGTGCCAGTAGCCTAGCCGGGACAGGGTCCTACGAGCAGTACTTC.

V is TRBV7-6 and J is TRBJ2-2, with TRBD2 as a possible D gene (6 bases). CDR1 is SGHVS and CDR2 is FNYEAQ in the germline V gene. There are 17 residues in the CDR3. Trimming pared 3 bases from V and 3 bases from J, leaving 17 bases between. CDR3 DNA: TGTGCCAGCAGCTTCACCCCGACTAGTAGGTACACCGGGGAGCTGTTTTTT. Translation gives CASSFTPTSRYTGELFF.

CDR3 coding DNA: TGTGCCAGCAGCCGTTTTAGTATTCCCGGGACAGGGGGCATTTATGGCTACACCTTC. Protein product: CASSRFSIPGTGGIYGYTF. The chain couples TRBV7-8 to TRBJ1-2; TRBD1 matches at 12 bases. Looked up from germline, CDR1 is SGHVS and CDR2 is FQNEAQ. The CDR3 loop spans 19 amino acids. Trimming removed 5 bases from V and 5 bases from J; junction bases left unmatched: 18.

The V call is TRBV7-2, the J call TRBJ2-5, with TRBD2 matching 11 bases. Trimming at V came to 5 bases and at J to 9 bases, leaving 11 bases not matched to a gene. This CDR3 has 15 residues. Germline CDR1 SGHTA, CDR2 FQGNSA. CDR3: CASSPQTSGTGAQYF. CDR3 DNA sequence: TGTGCCAGCAGCCCCCAGACTAGCGGGACTGGGGCCCAGTACTTC. Drawing the rest from reference TRBV7-2 and TRBJ2-5, the complete variable domain is GAGVSQSPSNKVTEKGKDVELRCDPISGHTALYWYRQSLGQGLEFLIYFQGNSAPDKSGLPSDRFSAERTGGSVSTLTIQRTQQEDSAVYLCASSPQTSGTGAQYFGPGTRLLVL.

The chain recombines TRBV6-6 with TRBJ2-1; D perhaps matches TRBD2 (5 bases). Germline V gene lookup returns CDR1 MNHNY and CDR2 SVGAGI (reference sequence). Trimming stripped 2 bases from V and 5 bases from J, with 13 bases between. The CDR3 is made up of 15 amino acids. CDR3 DNA sequence: TGTGCCAGCAGTTACCAGCGATGGGGAGACAATGAGCAGTTCTTC. Amino acids: CASSYQRWGDNEQFF.

About this clone itself: Other DNA sequences in the sample encode the same CDR3. The chain has TRBV7-2 and TRBJ1-6; D remains unclear. Germline V CDR1 and CDR2: SGHTA, FQGNSA. V lost 1 base, J lost 7 bases, and 8 bases lay in between. This CDR3 has 14 residues. CDR3 bases: TGTGCCAGCAGCTTAGTCCCAGAAAATTCACCCCTCCACTTT. It specifies CASSLVPENSPLHF.

This sequence joins TRBV10-1 and TRBJ2-2, with D possibly matching TRBD1 (6 bases). The V end was cut by 3 bases, the J end by 6 bases, with 14 bases between. CDR1 is WNHNN and CDR2 is SYGVQD in the germline V gene (reference sequence). The CDR3 loop spans 15 amino acids. In DNA, the CDR3 is TGCGCCAGCAGTGACCCAGGGGATCCAGCCGGGGAGCTGTTTTTT. Its protein product is CASSDPGDPAGELFF.

This chain joins TRBV7-2 and TRBJ2-7, with D perhaps matching TRBD1 (6 bases). Germline V gives CDR1 SGHTA, CDR2 FQGNSA. Trimming stripped 1 base from V and 2 bases from J, with 12 bases between. This CDR3 is 15 amino acids long. As DNA, the CDR3 is TGTGCCAGCAGCTTAGACCCGGGACATACCTACGAGCAGTACTTC. This translates into CASSLDPGHTYEQYF.

This chain joins TRBV3-1 (or the pseudogene TRBV3-2) and TRBJ1-1; tentatively, D is TRBD1 (6 bases). In germline, CDR1 is LGHDT, CDR2 YNNKEL (reference sequence). V was trimmed by 1 base and J by 4 bases, leaving 13 bases between them. The CDR3 spans 15 residues. The CDR3 DNA reads as TGTGCCAGCAGCCAAGTTTACCTCAGGGGCACTGAAGCTTTCTTT. This gives the protein CASSQVYLRGTEAFF.

The V and J genes are TRBV27 and TRBJ1-4; 8 nucleotides line up with TRBD1. J was trimmed by 6 bases and V by 6 bases; bases with no gene match: 12. This CDR3 contains 16 residues. Germline CDR1 MNHEY, CDR2 SMNVEV (reference sequence). The CDR3 region has the DNA TGTGCCAGCAGACTCCAATCTACAGGGGGTTATGAAAAACTGTTTTTT. Amino acid sequence: CASRLQSTGGYEKLFF.

This chain uses TRBV5-1 with TRBJ1-1, with 11 positions matching TRBD1. The germline gives CDR1 SGHRS, CDR2 YFSETQ. This CDR3 is built from 16 residues. V dropped 4 bases and J dropped 1; count of bases not matched to a gene: 6. CDR3 sequence (DNA): TGCGCCAGCAGCCCTGGGACAGGGGGGGGGAACACTGAAGCTTTCTTT. As protein: CASSPGTGGGNTEAFF.

The V gene is TRBV15, the J gene TRBJ2-3; 8 positions match TRBD2. CDR1 is LNHNV and CDR2 is YYDKDF in the germline V gene (reference sequence). The junction had 3 bases not matched to a gene; V was cut back by 0 bases and J by 7 bases. This CDR3 comprises 14 residues. In DNA form, the CDR3 reads TGTGCCACCAGCAGAGATGCGGGGGGATATACGCAGTATTTT. Translating it yields CATSRDAGGYTQYF. The entire variable domain, with the rest obtained from reference TRBV15 and TRBJ2-3, is as follows: DAMVIQNPRYQVTQFGKPVTLSCSQTLNHNVMYWYQQKSSQAPKLLFHYYDKDFNNEADTPDNFQSRRPNTSFCFLDIRSPGLGDTAMYLCATSRDAGGYTQYFGPGTRLTVL.